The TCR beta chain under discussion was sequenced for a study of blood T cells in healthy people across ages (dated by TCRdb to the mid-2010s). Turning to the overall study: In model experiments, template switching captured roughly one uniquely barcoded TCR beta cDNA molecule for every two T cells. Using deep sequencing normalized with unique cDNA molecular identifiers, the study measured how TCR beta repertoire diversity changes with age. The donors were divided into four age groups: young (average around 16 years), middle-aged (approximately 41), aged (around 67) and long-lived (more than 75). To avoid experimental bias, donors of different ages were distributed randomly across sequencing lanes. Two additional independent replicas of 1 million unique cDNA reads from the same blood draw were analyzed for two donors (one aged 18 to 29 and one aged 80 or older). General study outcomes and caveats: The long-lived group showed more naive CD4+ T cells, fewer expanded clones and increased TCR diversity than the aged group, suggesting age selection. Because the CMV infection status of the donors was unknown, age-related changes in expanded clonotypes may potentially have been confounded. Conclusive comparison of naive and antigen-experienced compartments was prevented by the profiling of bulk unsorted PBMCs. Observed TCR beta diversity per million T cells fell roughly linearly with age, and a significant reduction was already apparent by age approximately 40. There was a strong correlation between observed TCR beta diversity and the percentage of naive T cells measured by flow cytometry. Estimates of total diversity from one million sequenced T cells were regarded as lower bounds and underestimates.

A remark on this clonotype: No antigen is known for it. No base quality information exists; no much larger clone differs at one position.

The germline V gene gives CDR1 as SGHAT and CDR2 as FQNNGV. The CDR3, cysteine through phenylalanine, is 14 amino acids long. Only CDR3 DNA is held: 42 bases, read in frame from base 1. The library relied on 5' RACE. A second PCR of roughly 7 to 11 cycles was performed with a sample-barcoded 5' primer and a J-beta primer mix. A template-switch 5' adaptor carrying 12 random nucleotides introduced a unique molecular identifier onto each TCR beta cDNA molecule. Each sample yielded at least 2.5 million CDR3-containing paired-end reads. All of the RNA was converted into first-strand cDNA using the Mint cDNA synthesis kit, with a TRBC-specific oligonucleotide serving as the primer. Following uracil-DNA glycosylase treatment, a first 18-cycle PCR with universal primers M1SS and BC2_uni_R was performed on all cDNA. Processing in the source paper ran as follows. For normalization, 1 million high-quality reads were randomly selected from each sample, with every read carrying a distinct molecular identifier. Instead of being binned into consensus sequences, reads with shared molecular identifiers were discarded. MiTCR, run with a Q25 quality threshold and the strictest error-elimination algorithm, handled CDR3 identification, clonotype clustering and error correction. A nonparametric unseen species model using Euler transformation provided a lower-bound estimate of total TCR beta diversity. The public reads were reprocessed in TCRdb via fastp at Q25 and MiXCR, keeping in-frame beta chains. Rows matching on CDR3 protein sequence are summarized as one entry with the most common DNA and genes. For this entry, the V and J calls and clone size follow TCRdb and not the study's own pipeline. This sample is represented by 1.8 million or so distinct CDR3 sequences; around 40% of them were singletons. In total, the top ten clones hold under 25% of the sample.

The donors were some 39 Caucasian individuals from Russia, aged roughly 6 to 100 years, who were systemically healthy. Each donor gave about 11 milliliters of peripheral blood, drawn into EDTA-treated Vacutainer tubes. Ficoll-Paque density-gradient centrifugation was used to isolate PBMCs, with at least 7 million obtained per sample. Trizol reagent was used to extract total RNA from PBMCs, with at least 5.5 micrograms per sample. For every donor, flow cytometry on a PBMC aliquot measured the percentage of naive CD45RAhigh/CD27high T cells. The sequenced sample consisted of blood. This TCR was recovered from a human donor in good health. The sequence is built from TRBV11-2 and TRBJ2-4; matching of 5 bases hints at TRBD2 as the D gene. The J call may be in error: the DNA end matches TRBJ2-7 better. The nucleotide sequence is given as TGTGCCAGCAGTCCGGAATCGGGGACCTACGAGCAGTACTTC. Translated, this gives CASSPESGTYEQYF.